Presented here are 2 T cell receptor beta chains from one specimen sequenced in a study of OX40 agonist ivuxolimab in advanced cancers. The repertoire was sequenced with immunoSEQ multiplex PCR; TCRdb's copy has only in-frame clones and lacks some. Here the sample spans 33,000 or so clones, over 75% being singletons. The sequencing here drew on CD4+ or CD8+ T cells sorted from blood, taken in a trial of the OX40 agonist ivuxolimab. The receptors derive from an adult with an advanced solid tumor such as melanoma, head and neck, liver or kidney cancer.

The chain links TRBV2 to TRBJ1-1, with no clear D. The CDR3 is 14 amino acids. Germline CDR1 is SNHLY and CDR2 is FYNNEI. Between the trimmed V and J ends, which lost 0 bases and 6 bases, there was a span of 11 bases. The CDR3 coding sequence is TGTGCCAGCAGTGAAGCCCCCGGTCTTTCTGAAGCTTTCTTT. Amino acid sequence: CASSEAPGLSEAFF.

The CDR3 DNA is TGTGCCAGCCAACGGGTTGGAAACACCATATATTTT. Its translation: CASQRVGNTIYF. J is TRBJ1-3 and V is TRBV2; D ambiguous. Germline-derived CDR1 and CDR2 are SNHLY and FYNNEI. V lost 8 bases and J 3 bases, leaving 8 bases between the germline ends. The CDR3 has 12 residues.